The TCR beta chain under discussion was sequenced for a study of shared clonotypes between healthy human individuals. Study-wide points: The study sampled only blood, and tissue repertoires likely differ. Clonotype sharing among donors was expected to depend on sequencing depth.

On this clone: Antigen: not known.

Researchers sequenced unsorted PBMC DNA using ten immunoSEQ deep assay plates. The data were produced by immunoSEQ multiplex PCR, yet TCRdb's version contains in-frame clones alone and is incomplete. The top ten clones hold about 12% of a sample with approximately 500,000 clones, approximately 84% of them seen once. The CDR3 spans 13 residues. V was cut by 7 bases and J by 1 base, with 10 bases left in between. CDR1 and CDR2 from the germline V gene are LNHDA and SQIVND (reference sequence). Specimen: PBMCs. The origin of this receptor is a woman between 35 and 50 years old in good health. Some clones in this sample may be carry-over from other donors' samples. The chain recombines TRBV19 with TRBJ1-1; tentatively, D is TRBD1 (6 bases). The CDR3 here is CASTPQGNTEAFF. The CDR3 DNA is TGTGCCAGTACCCCACAGGGGAACACTGAAGCTTTCTTT.